One sample yielded the 17 T cell receptor beta chains listed below, sequenced in a study of shared clonotypes between healthy human individuals. CD45RO-negative, CCR7-selected cells formed the naive CD8 fraction, which excluded terminally differentiated effector memory CD45RA+ cells. Assay: immunoSEQ multiplex PCR; the TCRdb copy retains only in-frame clones and omits some. The sample has about 820,000 clones, 85% to 95% seen once. Sequences were obtained from naive CD8+ T cells sorted from blood. The receptors derive from a man aged 30 to 45 in good health.

The rearrangement uses TRBV19 and TRBJ2-1; 13 bases fit TRBD2. J was trimmed by 9 bases and V by 5 bases; bases with no gene match: 7. Germline loops: CDR1 LNHDA, CDR2 SQIVND (reference sequence). The CDR3 is made up of 15 amino acids. The CDR3 spells CASSPPGLAGVEQFF. DNA of the CDR3: TGTGCCAGTAGTCCCCCTGGACTAGCGGGAGTTGAGCAGTTCTTC.

This clone was detected only a few times. V and J are TRBV11-3 and TRBJ2-2; no clear D. The CDR3 has 13 residues. Looked up from germline, CDR1 is SGHNT and CDR2 is YENEEA. V dropped 4 bases and J dropped 1 base, with 4 bases sitting between them. The CDR3 DNA reads TGTGCCAGCAGCTCAGAGAACACCGGGGAGCTGTTTTTT. It specifies CASSSENTGELFF.

The V gene is TRBV7-9, the J gene TRBJ1-5; a weak D match, TRBD1 (5 bases). CDR1 is SEHNR and CDR2 is FQNEAQ in the germline V gene (reference sequence). CDR3 length: 14 amino acids. V was pared by 4 bases and J by 5 bases, with 12 bases between. The CDR3 is CASSSSQGDQPQHF. As DNA, the CDR3 is TGTGCCAGCAGCTCCTCCCAGGGAGATCAGCCCCAGCATTTT.

The chain joins TRBV27 to TRBJ2-7; no clear D gene. This CDR3 has 16 amino acids. V gave up 0 bases and J gave up 2 bases, with 14 bases separating them. The germline CDR1 and CDR2 sequences are MNHEY and SMNVEV (reference sequence). This CDR3 is CASSLSGGKPAYEQYF. Here the CDR3 DNA reads TGTGCCAGCAGTTTATCGGGCGGCAAGCCAGCCTACGAGCAGTACTTC.

J is TRBJ2-2 and V is TRBV7-2; perhaps TRBD2 as D (5 bases). CDR3 size: 16 residues. CDR1 is SGHTA and CDR2 is FQGNSA in the germline V gene. V lost 7 bases and J lost 0, with 15 bases in between. The CDR3 DNA is TGTGCCAGCAATCTGATTAGCGCCTCGAACACCGGGGAGCTGTTTTTT. Translation gives CASNLISASNTGELFF.

The rearrangement links TRBV28 to TRBJ1-1; TRBD1 matches at 11 bases. CDR3 length equals 17 residues. V trimming: 6 bases; J trimming: 3 bases; junction bases outside the gene matches: 12. The germline CDR1 and CDR2 sequences are MDHEN and SYDVKM. CDR3 nucleotides: TGTGCCAGCAGGGTACCTGGGACAGGGGGTTCGGACACTGAAGCTTTCTTT. It specifies CASRVPGTGGSDTEAFF.

V gene TRBV19 combines with J gene TRBJ2-7; D unclear. The length of the CDR3 is 15 residues. Trimming left V 3 bases short and J 5 bases short, with 17 bases between. Germline CDR1 reads LNHDA; CDR2 reads SQIVND (reference sequence). CDR3 nucleotide sequence: TGTGCCAGTAGTATGACGTTGGGTATACTGGACGAGCAGTACTTC. Translation gives CASSMTLGILDEQYF.

The chain is built from TRBV14 and TRBJ2-2; 8 nucleotides agree with TRBD1. Trimming at V came to 0 bases and at J to 14 bases, leaving 8 bases not matched to a gene. Germline V gives CDR1 SGHDN, CDR2 FVKESK. CDR3 size: 14 residues. The CDR3 spells CASSQDWAGQGLFF. CDR3 DNA sequence: TGTGCCAGCAGCCAAGACTGGGCCGGACAGGGCCTGTTTTTT.

The chain joins TRBV9 to TRBJ2-4; weak D call: TRBD2 (6 bases). This CDR3 spans 13 amino acids. Trimming removed 0 bases at V and 8 bases at J, with 9 bases between. Germline lookup yields CDR1 SGDLS and CDR2 YYNGEE. The CDR3 region has the DNA TGTGCCAGCAGCGTAGGGGAGGAGGACATTCAGTACTTC. Its translation: CASSVGEEDIQYF.

The chain is built from TRBV27 and TRBJ2-1; 10 bases map to TRBD2. The CDR3 runs 16 residues. Germline values: CDR1 MNHEY, CDR2 SMNVEV (reference sequence). The J segment lost 4 bases and the V segment lost 5 bases, leaving 8 bases of the junction unmatched. Here the CDR3 reads CASSLGLAVTYNEQFF. The DNA of the CDR3 is TGTGCCAGCAGTCTCGGACTAGCGGTAACGTACAATGAGCAGTTCTTC.

The chain links TRBV15 to TRBJ2-7, with D maybe TRBD2 (5 bases). Germline V CDR1 and CDR2: LNHNV, YYDKDF (reference sequence). V lost 3 bases and J 4 bases, leaving 16 bases between the germline ends. The length of the CDR3 is 15 residues. The CDR3 here is CATSRRTSPSYEQYF. The CDR3 bases are TGTGCCACCAGCAGGCGAACTAGTCCCTCGTACGAGCAGTACTTC.

V is TRBV27 and J is TRBJ1-2, with D unclear. The V gene's germline CDR1 is MNHEY and CDR2 SMNVEV (reference sequence). V was clipped by 7 bases and J by 5 bases, with 5 bases between them. CDR3 size: 10 residues. In DNA, the CDR3 is TGTGCCAGCACCCCTTATGGCTACACCTTC. As protein: CASTPYGYTF.

CDR3 protein: CASSLQARGDNEQFF. CDR3 in DNA: TGTGCCAGCAGCTTGCAGGCCAGGGGGGACAATGAGCAGTTCTTC. The rearrangement joins TRBV5-5 to TRBJ2-1, with D possibly being TRBD1 (7 bases). The germline CDR1 and CDR2 sequences are SGHKS and YYEKEE (reference sequence). Between the trimmed V and J ends, which lost 1 base and 5 bases, there was a span of 13 bases. This CDR3 is built from 15 residues.

The chain recombines TRBV5-4 with TRBJ2-7, with a weak D call TRBD2 (6 bases). Germline-derived CDR1 and CDR2 are SGHNT and YYREEE (reference sequence). The CDR3 is 12 amino acids. V lost 6 bases to trimming and J lost 3 bases, with 10 bases between them. CDR3 bases: TGTGCCAGCACCGACGGGGGCTACGAGCAGTACTTC. It translates to CASTDGGYEQYF.

V is TRBV30 and J is TRBJ2-7, with 13 bases lining up with TRBD2. CDR1 is GTSNPN, CDR2 SVGIG, per germline (reference sequence). V dropped 2 bases and J dropped 6; count of bases not matched to a gene: 7. This CDR3 has 15 amino acids. The CDR3 DNA reads TGTGCCTGGAGTCCCCCTGGACTAGCGGGAGTCGAGCAGTACTTC. Translation gives CAWSPPGLAGVEQYF.

The chain uses TRBV6-4 and TRBJ2-1; TRBD1 might be the D (5 bases). The CDR3 sequence is 13 residues long. Trimming stripped 2 bases from V and 7 bases from J, with 9 bases between. Germline values: CDR1 MRHNA, CDR2 SNTAGT. The CDR3, as DNA: TGTGCCAGCAGTGACGGGGCGGAGAATGAGCAGTTCTTC. Amino acids: CASSDGAENEQFF.

This chain links TRBV28 with TRBJ2-1, with 14 bases identical to TRBD2. V lost 5 bases, J lost 9 bases, and 6 bases stayed unmatched. CDR3 size: 15 residues. Germline V gene data show CDR1 as MDHEN and CDR2 as SYDVKM. CDR3 in amino acids: CASSLSGLAGVEQFF. The CDR3 nucleotides are TGTGCCAGCAGTCTATCGGGACTAGCGGGAGTTGAGCAGTTCTTC.